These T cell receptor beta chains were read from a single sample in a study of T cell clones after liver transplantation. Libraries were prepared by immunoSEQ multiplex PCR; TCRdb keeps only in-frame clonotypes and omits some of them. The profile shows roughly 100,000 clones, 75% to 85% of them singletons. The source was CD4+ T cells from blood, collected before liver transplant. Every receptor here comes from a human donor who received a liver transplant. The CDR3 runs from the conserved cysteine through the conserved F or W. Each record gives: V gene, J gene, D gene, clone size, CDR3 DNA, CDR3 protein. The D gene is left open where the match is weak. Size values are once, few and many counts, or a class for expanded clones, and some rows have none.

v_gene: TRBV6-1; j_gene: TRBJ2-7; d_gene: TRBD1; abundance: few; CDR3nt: TGTGCCAGCCTAGGGACAGGGGCCAACGAGCAGTACTTC; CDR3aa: CASLGTGANEQYF
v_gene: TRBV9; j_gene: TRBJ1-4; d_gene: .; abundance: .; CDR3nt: TGTGCCAGCACAGCAACTAATGAAAAACTGTTTTTT; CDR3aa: CASTATNEKLFF
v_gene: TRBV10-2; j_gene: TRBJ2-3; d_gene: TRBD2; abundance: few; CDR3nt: TGCGCCAGCAGTCAGGGACTAGCGGGAGGCCCAGATACGCAGTATTTT; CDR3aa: CASSQGLAGGPDTQYF
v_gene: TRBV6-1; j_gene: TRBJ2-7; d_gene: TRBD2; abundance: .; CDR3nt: TGTGCCAGCAGTGCCATTAGCGGGAGCTACGAGCAGTACTTC; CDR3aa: CASSAISGSYEQYF
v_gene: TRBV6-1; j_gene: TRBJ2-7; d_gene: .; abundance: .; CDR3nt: TGTGCCAGCATACCCCGCGGGCCCTCCTACGAGCAGTACTTC; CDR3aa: CASIPRGPSYEQYF
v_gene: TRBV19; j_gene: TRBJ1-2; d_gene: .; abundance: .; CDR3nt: TGTGCCAGTAGTGGCGGAGGCCCGGGCTATGGCTACACCTTC; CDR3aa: CASSGGGPGYGYTF
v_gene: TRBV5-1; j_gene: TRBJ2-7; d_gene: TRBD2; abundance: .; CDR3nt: TGCGCCAGCAGCTTGGGGACTAGCGATGCCTACGAGCAGTACTTC; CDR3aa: CASSLGTSDAYEQYF
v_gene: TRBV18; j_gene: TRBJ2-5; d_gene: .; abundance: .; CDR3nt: TGTGCCAGCTCACCTCTGGTAGCTCAAGAGACCCAGTACTTC; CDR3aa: CASSPLVAQETQYF
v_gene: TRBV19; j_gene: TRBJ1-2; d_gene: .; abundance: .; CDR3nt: TGTGCCAGTAGTACTAGACACTATGGCTACACCTTC; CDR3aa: CASSTRHYGYTF
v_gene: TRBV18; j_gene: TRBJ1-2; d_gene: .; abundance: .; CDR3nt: TGTGCCAGCTCACCAATCCCAGGGGCGGACTATGGCTACACCTTC; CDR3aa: CASSPIPGADYGYTF
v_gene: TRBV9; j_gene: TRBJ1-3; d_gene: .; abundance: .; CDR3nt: TGTGCCAGCAGCTTATATGGAAACACCATATATTTT; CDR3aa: CASSLYGNTIYF
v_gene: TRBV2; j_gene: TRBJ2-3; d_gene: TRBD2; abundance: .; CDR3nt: TGTGCCAGCAGTGAAGCGCTACTAGCGGGGGGGCCAGATACGCAGTATTTT; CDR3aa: CASSEALLAGGPDTQYF
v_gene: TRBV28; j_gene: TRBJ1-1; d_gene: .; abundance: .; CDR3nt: TGTGCCAGTCCTGCCAGGGGTCGGAACACTGAAGCTTTCTTT; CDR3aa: CASPARGRNTEAFF
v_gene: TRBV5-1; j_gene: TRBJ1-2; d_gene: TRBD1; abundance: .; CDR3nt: TGCGCCAGCAGCTCTGACCCCGGGACAGGGGGCTCTGGCTACACCTTC; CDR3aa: CASSSDPGTGGSGYTF
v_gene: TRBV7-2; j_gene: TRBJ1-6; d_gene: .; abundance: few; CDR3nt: TGTGCCAGCAGCTACCTGCGGGAGAATTCACCCCTCCACTTT; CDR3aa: CASSYLRENSPLHF
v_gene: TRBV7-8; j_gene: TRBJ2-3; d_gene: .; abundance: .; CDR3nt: TGTGCCAGCAGCCCCCCCGGCGGCCGCACAGATACGCAGTATTTT; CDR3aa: CASSPPGGRTDTQYF
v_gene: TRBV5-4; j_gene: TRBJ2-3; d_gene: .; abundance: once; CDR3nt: TGTGCCAGCAGCAGAGGGGGGGAACGTGGCACAGATACGCAGTATTTT; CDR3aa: CASSRGGERGTDTQYF
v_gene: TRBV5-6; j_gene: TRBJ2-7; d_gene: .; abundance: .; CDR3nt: TGTGCCAGCACCATACGGCGGGCCTCGAAATACGAGCAGTACTTC; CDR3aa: CASTIRRASKYEQYF
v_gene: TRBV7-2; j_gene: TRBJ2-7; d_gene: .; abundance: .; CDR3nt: TGTGCCAGCAGCCCCCAGGGAGTGTACGAGCAGTACTTC; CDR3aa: CASSPQGVYEQYF
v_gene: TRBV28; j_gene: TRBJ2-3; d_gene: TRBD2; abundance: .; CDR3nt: TGTGCCAGCAGTAGGCCTAGCGGGAGGACAGATACGCAGTATTTT; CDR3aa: CASSRPSGRTDTQYF
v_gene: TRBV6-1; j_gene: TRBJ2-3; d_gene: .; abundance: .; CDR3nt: TGTGCCAGCAGCAACAGCCACACCACAGATACGCAGTATTTT; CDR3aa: CASSNSHTTDTQYF
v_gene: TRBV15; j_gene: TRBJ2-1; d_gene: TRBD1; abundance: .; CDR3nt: TGTGCCACCGGGGGACAGAACTCCTACAATGAGCAGTTCTTC; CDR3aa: CATGGQNSYNEQFF
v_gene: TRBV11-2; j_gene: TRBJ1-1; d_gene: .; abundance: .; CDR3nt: TGTGCCAGCAGCTTAGTGGGAGGTGGAATGAACACTGAAGCTTTCTTT; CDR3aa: CASSLVGGGMNTEAFF
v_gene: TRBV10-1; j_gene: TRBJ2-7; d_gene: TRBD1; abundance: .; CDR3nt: TGCGCCAGCAGTGAGATTGGACAGGGACCTTACGAGCAGTACTTC; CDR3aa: CASSEIGQGPYEQYF
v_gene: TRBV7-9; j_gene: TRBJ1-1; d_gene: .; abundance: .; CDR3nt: TGTGCCAGCAGCTTAGTAAAAGCCCCTGAAGCTTTCTTT; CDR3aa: CASSLVKAPEAFF